This T cell receptor beta chain was identified in a study of early T cells in non-severe SARS-CoV-2 infection. TCRdb reanalysed the 5' RACE reads using MiXCR and keeps one entry per CDR3 protein. The sample shows 55,000 to 65,000 distinct CDR3 sequences, 12% of them seen only once. The sample holds many counts of this clonotype. Unmatched junction bases numbered 14, after V lost 3 bases and J lost 6 bases. The CDR3 has 17 residues. Germline V gene lookup returns CDR1 SQVTM and CDR2 ANQGSEA. The gene calls are TRBV29-1 and TRBJ2-3, with 11 bases identical to TRBD2. This receptor was taken from an adult who was a healthcare worker with PCR-confirmed SARS-CoV-2 infection or an uninfected control (not recorded which). The sample was whole blood. The DNA of the CDR3 is TGCAGCGTTGAGAGTGCGTCGACTAGCGGGAATTCTGATACGCAGTATTTT. Its protein product is CSVESASTSGNSDTQYF.